This record looks at one TCR beta chain sequence and its context. The data were obtained in a study of T cells in Graves' hyperthyroidism and ophthalmopathy. CDR3 length equals 13 residues. Trimming pared 3 bases from V and 8 bases from J, leaving 13 bases between. RNA transcripts provided the source from which TCR beta CDR3 regions were amplified. The primer set for the first-round RT-PCR of the TCR CDR3 was HTBI. TCRdb reanalysed the multiplex PCR reads using MiXCR and keeps one entry per CDR3 protein. This sample has hundreds of thousands of distinct CDR3 sequences, with 12% to 15% found just once.

The source of this sequence is a woman aged 18-29 years with Graves' hyperthyroidism. Sequencing was done on a sample of blood. J is TRBJ1-1 and V is TRBV12-3 or TRBV12-4, with D possibly being TRBD1 (5 bases). CDR3 protein: CASSFPTGLEAFF. The CDR3 DNA sequence: TGTGCCAGCAGTTTTCCAACAGGCTTAGAAGCTTTCTTT.